The 8 T cell receptor beta chains below were found in one sample sequenced in a study of T cells in Graves' hyperthyroidism and ophthalmopathy. Amplification of TCR beta CDR3 regions was performed using RNA transcripts as template. During a first-round RT-PCR of the TCR CDR3, the HTBI primer set was used. MiXCR was run by TCRdb on the multiplex PCR reads, yielding one entry per CDR3 protein. The sample holds under 400,000 distinct CDR3 sequences, about 15% seen once. The material sequenced was blood. The receptors originated from a woman aged 55-69 years with Graves' ophthalmopathy.

This clonotype was counted many times. This chain links TRBV7-3 with TRBJ2-5; the match to TRBD2 covers 10 bases. This CDR3 comprises 16 residues. Germline lookup yields CDR1 SGHTA and CDR2 FQGTGA. The J segment lost 2 bases and the V segment lost 1 base, leaving 4 bases of the junction unmatched. The CDR3 region is CASSLNGLAEQETQYF. Written as DNA, the CDR3 is TGTGCCAGCAGCTTAAATGGACTAGCGGAGCAAGAGACCCAGTACTTC.

This clonotype was found a few times. The V gene is TRBV15, the J gene TRBJ1-5; no reliable D call. The V end lost 0 bases, the J end lost 1 base, and 13 bases lay between the germline ends. CDR3 length: 17 amino acids. CDR1 is LNHNV and CDR2 is YYDKDF in the germline V gene (reference sequence). The CDR3: CATSRDPDLASNQPQHF. Written as DNA, the CDR3 is TGTGCCACCAGCAGAGATCCAGATTTGGCAAGCAATCAGCCCCAGCATTTT.

At least ten counts were recorded for this clonotype. The V call is TRBV7-3, the J call TRBJ2-5; maybe TRBD1 (5 bases). Germline values: CDR1 SGHTA, CDR2 FQGTGA. The CDR3 consists of 15 residues. The V end was cut by 0 bases, the J end by 5 bases, with 13 bases between. CDR3 amino acids: CASSLTGVGRETQYF. DNA of the CDR3: TGTGCCAGCAGCTTAACAGGGGTTGGAAGGGAGACCCAGTACTTC.

This clonotype was seen repeatedly, ten times or more. The chain carries TRBV30 and TRBJ2-7, with D unclear. This CDR3 spans 14 amino acids. Germline values: CDR1 GTSNPN, CDR2 SVGIG (reference sequence). Trimming removed 0 bases at V and 0 bases at J, with 9 bases between. The CDR3 DNA is TGTGCCTGGAGTGTAGGCGGTACCTCCTACGAGCAGTACTTC. Encoded protein: CAWSVGGTSYEQYF.

This clonotype was observed at least ten times. CDR3 bases: TGTGCCAGCAGTCAGGACAGATATGAAGCTTTCTTT. This gives the protein CASSQDRYEAFF. The V and J genes are TRBV28 and TRBJ1-1; maybe TRBD1 (6 bases). The V end was cut by 5 bases, the J end by 7 bases, with 11 bases between. The CDR3 sequence is 12 residues long. Germline CDR1 is MDHEN and CDR2 is SYDVKM.

With respect to this clonotype: Compared with germline, one end of the junction differs, possibly owing to a read error. J is TRBJ2-1 and V is TRBV19; 7 bases line up with TRBD2. Germline values: CDR1 LNHDA, CDR2 SQIVND (reference sequence). The CDR3 runs 13 residues. The CDR3 spells CASSMGTIGEQLF. DNA of the CDR3: TGTGCCAGTAGTATGGGGACTATCGGGGAGCAGCTCTTC.

This clonotype has only a few counts. The chain has TRBV28 and TRBJ2-7, with D maybe TRBD2 (6 bases). CDR3 size: 16 residues. Germline assignment: CDR1 MDHEN and CDR2 SYDVKM. V was clipped by 5 bases and J by 0 bases, with 17 bases between them. CDR3 in amino acids: CASSPPGRRFSYEQYF. The CDR3 nucleotides are TGTGCCAGCAGTCCCCCGGGGAGGCGTTTCTCCTACGAGCAGTACTTC. The variable domain in full, completed from reference TRBV28 and TRBJ2-7, reads DVKVTQSSRYLVKRTGEKVFLECVQDMDHENMFWYRQDPGLGLRLIYFSYDVKMKEKGDIPEGYSVSREKKERFSLILESASTNQTSMYLCASSPPGRRFSYEQYFGPGTRLTVT.

The sample holds many counts of this clonotype. The rearrangement joins TRBV7-2 to TRBJ2-5; D is possibly TRBD1 or TRBD2 (6 bases each). The CDR3 has 15 residues. With 1 base removed from V and 5 bases from J, the gap between germline ends came to 14 bases. Germline lookup yields CDR1 SGHTA and CDR2 FQGNSA. CDR3 sequence (DNA): TGTGCCAGCAGCTTAGGGGCCGGGGGCGGGGAGACCCAGTACTTC. Its protein is CASSLGAGGGETQYF.